This T cell receptor (beta chain) was documented in a study of OX40 agonist ivuxolimab in advanced cancers. Study summary: Those enrolled were approximately 78% male, with a mean age of around 58 years and ages from roughly 20 to 85. Whole-study results and caveats: With doses of 0.1 to 3.0 mg/kg, CD4+ and CD8+ blood T cells had undergone clonal expansion by week 6.

CDR3 length: 16 residues. V gave up 5 bases and J gave up 2 bases, with 16 bases separating them. Germline V gene sequence: CDR1 MDHEN, CDR2 SYDVKM. Assay used: immunoSEQ multiplex PCR; TCRdb lists only in-frame clones, some missing. This sample has some 99,000 clones, with roughly 87% found just once. A note on this clone: Its target is not known.

The chain recombines TRBV28 with TRBJ1-5; the D gene is possibly TRBD1 (5 bases). Sequences were derived from CD4+ or CD8+ T cells sorted from blood, sampled in a trial of the OX40 agonist ivuxolimab. The sequence derives from an adult with an advanced solid tumor such as melanoma, head and neck, liver or kidney cancer. The CDR3 protein is CASSPHGGYGNQPQHF. Here the CDR3 DNA reads TGTGCCAGCAGTCCCCATGGGGGGTATGGCAATCAGCCCCAGCATTTT.